Listed here are 19 T cell receptor beta chains from one sample, sequenced in a study of CD8+ T cells in alopecia areata. Sequencing templates came from extracted RNA that was reverse transcribed into cDNA. Using immunoSEQ multiplex PCR, the repertoire was profiled, and TCRdb retains in-frame clones only, with some absent. Here the sample spans about 4,000 clones, roughly 70% being singletons. Treatment reported: oral pan-JAK inhibitor, 5-10 mg twice daily. Individuals with alopecia areata gave both lesional scalp punch biopsies and peripheral blood for collection. The material was skin, obtained at week 24, from a patient treated with tofacitinib. These receptors were taken from a human donor with alopecia areata.

This chain's CDR3 is CASSPPGGLYEQYF. CDR3 nucleotides: TGTGCCAGCAGCCCGCCCGGCGGGCTCTACGAGCAGTACTTC. The chain is built from TRBV6-6 and TRBJ2-7; D is perhaps TRBD2 (5 bases). Germline assignment: CDR1 MNHNY and CDR2 SVGAGI (reference sequence). The V and J ends lost 6 bases and 3 bases respectively, with 15 bases between them. This CDR3 is 14 amino acids long.

This chain connects TRBV19 to TRBJ2-3; D is perhaps TRBD2 (6 bases). V lost 5 bases and J lost 4, with 19 bases in between. CDR3 length: 16 residues. Germline lookup yields CDR1 LNHDA and CDR2 SQIVND (reference sequence). The CDR3 protein is CASSHPGLPGPDTQYF. The DNA for the CDR3 is TGTGCCAGTAGTCATCCGGGACTGCCCGGGCCAGATACGCAGTATTTT.

With regard to this clone: The junction shows a germline mismatch at one end, possibly a read error. The chain recombines TRBV11-2 with TRBJ1-1; D is ambiguous. The length of the CDR3 is 13 residues. Germline assignment: CDR1 SGHAT and CDR2 FQNNGV. CDR3 coding DNA: TGTGCCAGCAGCTTAGGGACGAACTCTGAAGCTTTCTTT. Translating gives CASSLGTNSEAFF. The whole variable domain, remainder taken from reference TRBV11-2 and TRBJ1-1, is EAGVAQSPRYKIIEKRQSVAFWCNPISGHATLYWYQQILGQGPKLLIQFQNNGVVDDSQLPKDRFSAERLKGVDSTLKIQPAKLEDSAVYLCASSLGTNSEAFFGQGTRLTVV.

The chain is built from TRBV5-1 and TRBJ1-2; possibly TRBD1 for D (5 bases). Deletions cut 0 bases from V and 2 bases from J, with 20 bases between. The germline V gene has CDR1 SGHRS and CDR2 YFSETQ. CDR3 length equals 18 residues. The CDR3 region is CASSLERVGDGGNYGYTF. CDR3 DNA: TGCGCCAGCAGCTTGGAGAGGGTAGGGGATGGGGGGAACTATGGCTACACCTTC. The variable domain in full, completed from reference TRBV5-1 and TRBJ1-2, reads KAGVTQTPRYLIKTRGQQVTLSCSPISGHRSVSWYQQTPGQGLQFLFEYFSETQRNKGNFPGRFSGRQFSNSRSEMNVSTLELGDSALYLCASSLERVGDGGNYGYTFGSGTRLTVV.

The rearrangement joins TRBV7-8 to TRBJ1-1; D not certain. Trimming left V 1 base short and J 2 bases short, with 11 bases between. CDR3 length: 15 amino acids. CDR1 and CDR2 from the germline V gene are SGHVS and FQNEAQ. The chain's CDR3 is CASSLVRQANTEAFF. For the CDR3, the DNA is TGTGCCAGCAGCTTAGTACGCCAGGCTAACACTGAAGCTTTCTTT.

The CDR3 loop is CASSLGGQPYGYTF. For the CDR3, the DNA is TGTGCCAGCAGTTTAGGTGGACAGCCCTATGGCTACACCTTC. V usage is TRBV27 and J usage is TRBJ1-2; a possible D gene is TRBD1 (6 bases). Trimming left V 2 bases short and J 4 bases short, with 11 bases between. This CDR3 comprises 14 residues. In germline, CDR1 is MNHEY, CDR2 SMNVEV (reference sequence).

This clone came up once. It is unclear where the CDR3 begins or ends on the DNA, so no DNA is shown, and the CDR3 is as TCRdb lists it. The CDR3 protein is CASSFWPRASSYEQYF. This chain uses TRBV11-2 with TRBJ2-7; TRBD1 is the table's D call and was not checked against the DNA. Termini included, the CDR3 measures 16 amino acids. CDR1 is SGHAT and CDR2 is FQNNGV in the germline V gene.

This clone was seen only a few times. V usage is TRBV4-2 and J usage is TRBJ2-1; unclear D gene. The CDR3 runs to 17 residues. CDR1 and CDR2 (germline): LGHNA, YNFKEQ. The V end was cut by 0 bases, the J end by 2 bases, with 14 bases between. The CDR3 DNA sequence: TGTGCCAGCAGCCAAGAGGCAGGCTCCAACGCCTACAATGAGCAGTTCTTC. Translation gives CASSQEAGSNAYNEQFF.

This clone was detected only a few times. The chain joins TRBV30 to TRBJ2-1; 9 bases agree with TRBD1. CDR1 is GTSNPN and CDR2 is SVGIG in the germline V gene (reference sequence). CDR3 length: 12 amino acids. Losses at the gene ends were 2 bases for V and 12 bases for J; bases not matched to a gene: 5. This CDR3 reads CAWSYTGGGQFF. For the CDR3, the DNA is TGTGCCTGGAGTTATACAGGGGGCGGGCAGTTCTTC. The variable domain in full, completed from reference TRBV30 and TRBJ2-1, reads SQTIHQWPATLVQPVGSPLSLECTVEGTSNPNLYWYRQAAGRGLQLLFYSVGIGQISSEVPQNLSASRPQDRQFILSSKKLLLSDSGFYLCAWSYTGGGQFFGPGTRLTVL.

On this clone: Other nucleotide sequences in the sample specify the same CDR3. V and J are TRBV7-2 and TRBJ2-7; D may correspond to TRBD1 or TRBD2 (6 bases each). Germline loops: CDR1 SGHTA, CDR2 FQGNSA. The V end was cut by 1 base, the J end by 5 bases, with 12 bases between. This CDR3 has 14 amino acids. This CDR3 is CASSLVGGLDEQYF. The CDR3 bases are TGTGCCAGCAGCTTAGTAGGGGGGCTGGACGAGCAGTACTTC.

The V gene is TRBV6-1, the J gene TRBJ2-3; D ambiguous. V was cut by 4 bases and J by 4 bases, with 15 bases left in between. CDR3 length equals 15 residues. The germline gives CDR1 MNHNS, CDR2 SASEGT. CDR3 protein: CASSAGNAQSDTQYF. CDR3 DNA sequence: TGTGCCAGCAGTGCGGGCAACGCCCAGTCAGATACGCAGTATTTT.

The CDR3 is CASSIWGQEITDTQYF. In nucleotides, the CDR3 is TGTGCCAGTAGTATCTGGGGACAGGAAATCACAGATACGCAGTATTTT. The chain combines TRBV19 with TRBJ2-3, with 8 nucleotides matching TRBD1. J was trimmed by 2 bases and V by 3 bases; bases with no gene match: 7. CDR3 length: 16 residues. CDR1 and CDR2 (germline): LNHDA, SQIVND (reference sequence).

The rearrangement links TRBV2 to TRBJ2-5; 13 nucleotides line up with TRBD2. Germline CDR1 is SNHLY and CDR2 is FYNNEI. Unmatched junction bases numbered 9, after V lost 6 bases and J lost 5 bases. The CDR3 is 16 amino acids. The CDR3 sequence: CASSQTSGGADETQYF. The CDR3 DNA reads TGTGCCAGCAGCCAAACTAGCGGGGGGGCCGATGAGACCCAGTACTTC.

The CDR3 nucleotides read TGTGCCAGCAGGTCCCGGACTAGCGGATACAATGAGCAGTTCTTC. Translating gives CASRSRTSGYNEQFF. The gene calls are TRBV7-8 and TRBJ2-1, with TRBD2 identical over 10 bases. J gave up 4 bases and V 6 bases, and 6 bases lay outside the gene matches. CDR3 length: 15 amino acids. The germline CDR1 and CDR2 sequences are SGHVS and FQNEAQ.

The gene calls are TRBV11-1 and TRBJ2-1; TRBD1 aligns across 9 bases. J was trimmed by 5 bases and V by 1 base; bases with no gene match: 3. CDR3 length equals 15 residues. CDR1 and CDR2 (germline): SGHAT, FQDESV (reference sequence). CDR3 DNA sequence: TGTGCCAGCAGCTTAGGGGACAGGGTTAACAATGAGCAGTTCTTC. It yields the protein CASSLGDRVNNEQFF.

The chain employs TRBV27 and TRBJ1-5; no clear D gene. The CDR3 has 14 residues. The V and J ends lost 6 bases and 0 bases respectively, with 9 bases between them. In germline, CDR1 is MNHEY, CDR2 SMNVEV (reference sequence). The CDR3 region is CASSSLLSNQPQHF. The CDR3 coding sequence is TGTGCCAGCAGCTCGTTACTTAGCAATCAGCCCCAGCATTTT.

The chain is built from TRBV30 and TRBJ1-2; unclear D gene. This CDR3 is 13 amino acids long. CDR1 and CDR2 (germline): GTSNPN, SVGIG (reference sequence). Trimming stripped 0 bases from V and 3 bases from J, with 8 bases between. The CDR3 is CAWSVLSHYGYTF. CDR3 nucleotide sequence: TGTGCCTGGAGTGTTCTTAGCCACTATGGCTACACCTTC.

This chain connects TRBV5-1 to TRBJ1-5; 7 nucleotides match TRBD1. The germline CDR1 and CDR2 sequences are SGHRS and YFSETQ. V shed 1 base and J 4 bases; nucleotides not matched to a gene: 2. The CDR3 has 14 residues. The CDR3 is CASSLTGENQPQHF. DNA of the CDR3: TGCGCCAGCAGCTTGACAGGGGAGAATCAGCCCCAGCATTTT. Drawing the rest from reference TRBV5-1 and TRBJ1-5, the complete variable domain is KAGVTQTPRYLIKTRGQQVTLSCSPISGHRSVSWYQQTPGQGLQFLFEYFSETQRNKGNFPGRFSGRQFSNSRSEMNVSTLELGDSALYLCASSLTGENQPQHFGDGTRLSIL.

In nucleotides, the CDR3 is TGCACCAGCAGCCAAGATGGGCTAGCGGCCACCTTTTACTACGAGCAGTACTTC. Protein sequence: CTSSQDGLAATFYYEQYF. The chain joins TRBV1 to TRBJ2-7; the table's D call of TRBD2 was not tested on the DNA. TRBV1 is a listed pseudogene. This CDR3 is built from 18 residues.